The clone carrying this T cell receptor (beta chain) was seen a few times. Trimming took off 5 bases at V and 1 base at J, with 11 bases between the two ends. The CDR3 length is 14 residues. CDR1 is MDHEN and CDR2 is SYDVKM in the germline V gene. The data were obtained in a study of cytomegalovirus exposure and HLA in healthy donors. The PCR made use of 60 Vbeta and 13 Jbeta primers. Study processing details: Later reanalysis found around 80 million unique TCR beta chains, around 10 million of them shared. TCRdb's copy holds only in-frame clones and misses some; the assay was immunoSEQ multiplex PCR. V and J calls and clone size are copied from that table; D and trimming were computed from the DNA. The table records 110,000 or so clones, around 68% of them present only once.

This TCR derives from a woman in her thirties or forties in good health and CMV-seropositive. The sequenced sample consisted of PBMCs. The J gene is TRBJ1-1, the V gene TRBV28; D gene ambiguous. As DNA, the CDR3 is TGTGCCAGCAGTACGGTCGGGGAGAACACTGAAGCTTTCTTT. Its translation: CASSTVGENTEAFF.